These T cell receptor beta chains were read from a single sample in a study of T cell responses to AZD1222 COVID-19 vaccine. Produced via immunoSEQ multiplex PCR; TCRdb's table is partial and in-frame only. The sample yields 25,000 to 30,000 clones, 93% seen once. This specimen consisted of peripheral blood, obtained on day 0 of AZD1222 vaccination. The receptors stem from an adult in good health. CDR3s include the opening cysteine and the closing phenylalanine or tryptophan. The D gene is left open where the match is weak. A clone size is listed for some rows: how often the clone was seen (once, few, many), or a class if it is expanded.

d_call	clone_size	v_call	j_call	cdr3_aa	cdr3_nt
-	-	TRBV5-1	TRBJ2-1	CASSLAREQFF	TGCGCCAGCAGCTTGGCTAGGGAGCAGTTCTTC
TRBD2	-	TRBV19	TRBJ2-1	CASSASSGVYNEQFF	TGTGCCAGTAGCGCCTCTAGCGGAGTCTACAATGAGCAGTTCTTC
-	-	TRBV28	TRBJ1-3	CASGRGGLYGNTIYF	TGTGCCAGCGGTAGGGGAGGGCTGTATGGAAACACCATATATTTT
-	-	TRBV19	TRBJ2-3	CASSILGGGTDTQYF	TGTGCCAGTAGTATTTTGGGGGGAGGCACAGATACGCAGTATTTT
-	-	TRBV5-1	TRBJ1-1	CASSLDGGPGNTEAFF	TGCGCCAGCAGCCTGGACGGGGGCCCTGGGAACACTGAAGCTTTCTTT
-	-	TRBV6-5	TRBJ2-1	CASSSLGGQHNEQFF	TGTGCCAGCAGTAGCCTCGGGGGACAGCACAATGAGCAGTTCTTC
-	-	TRBV27	TRBJ1-1	CASSSSGNMNTEAFF	TGTGCCAGCAGTTCCTCCGGGAACATGAACACTGAAGCTTTCTTT
-	-	TRBV30	TRBJ2-7	CAWSPAGHEQYF	TGTGCCTGGTCCCCGGCGGGTCACGAGCAGTACTTC
TRBD2	-	TRBV5-4	TRBJ2-5	CASSVAGGRETQYF	TGTGCCAGCAGCGTAGCGGGGGGGCGAGAGACCCAGTACTTC
-	-	TRBV9	TRBJ1-1	CASSALQGLDTEAFF	TGTGCCAGCAGCGCTCTACAGGGTCTTGACACTGAAGCTTTCTTT
-	-	TRBV5-8	TRBJ2-2	CASSFRGGTGELFF	TGTGCCAGCAGCTTTAGGGGCGGCACCGGGGAGCTGTTTTTT
TRBD1	-	TRBV6-5	TRBJ1-2	CASSYLGTGGVYGYTF	TGTGCCAGCAGTTACTTAGGGACAGGGGGGGTCTATGGCTACACCTTC
TRBD2	once	TRBV27	TRBJ2-1	CASSSRTSRINEQFF	TGTGCCAGCAGTTCTCGGACTAGCAGAATAAACGAGCAGTTCTTC
-	-	TRBV11-2	TRBJ2-3	CASSLVHFGTGSTDTQYF	TGTGCCAGCAGCCTAGTTCATTTCGGGACGGGGAGCACAGATACGCAGTATTTT
TRBD2	once	TRBV6-4	TRBJ2-1	CASSVQAGGPNEQFF	TGTGCCAGCAGTGTTCAAGCGGGGGGGCCAAATGAGCAGTTCTTC
TRBD1	-	TRBV19	TRBJ1-4	CASSRTGVATNEKLFF	TGTGCCAGTAGTCGAACAGGGGTGGCAACTAATGAAAAACTGTTTTTT
TRBD1	few	TRBV5-1	TRBJ1-4	CASSSGGQANQLFF	TGCGCCAGCAGCAGCGGCGGACAGGCCAACCAACTGTTTTTT
-	-	TRBV6-5	TRBJ1-3	CASSYSSSSSGNTIYF	TGTGCCAGCAGTTACTCATCCAGTAGCTCTGGAAACACCATATATTTT
-	-	TRBV29-1	TRBJ2-2	CSVVVRQPNTGELFF	TGCAGCGTTGTAGTACGGCAGCCGAACACCGGGGAGCTGTTTTTT
TRBD1	-	TRBV5-1	TRBJ2-3	CASSLETGRAGWQYF	TGCGCCAGCAGCTTGGAGACAGGGCGTGCTGGGTGGCAGTATTTT
TRBD1	-	TRBV28	TRBJ2-7	CASRSGGSGYEQYF	TGTGCCAGCAGATCAGGGGGCAGCGGGTACGAGCAGTACTTC
TRBD2	-	TRBV5-1	TRBJ2-5	CASSPTGLAGVATQYF	TGCGCCAGCAGCCCCACAGGACTAGCGGGGGTGGCGACCCAGTACTTC